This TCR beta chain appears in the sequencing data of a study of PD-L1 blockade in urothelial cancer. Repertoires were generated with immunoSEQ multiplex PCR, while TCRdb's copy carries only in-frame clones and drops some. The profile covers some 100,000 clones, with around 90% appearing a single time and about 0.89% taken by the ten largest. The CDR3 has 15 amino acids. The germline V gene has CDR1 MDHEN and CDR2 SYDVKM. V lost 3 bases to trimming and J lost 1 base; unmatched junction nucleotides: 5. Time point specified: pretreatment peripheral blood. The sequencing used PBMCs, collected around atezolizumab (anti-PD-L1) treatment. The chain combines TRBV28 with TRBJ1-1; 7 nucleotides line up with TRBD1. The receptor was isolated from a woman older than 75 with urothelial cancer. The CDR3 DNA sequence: TGTGCCAGCAGTTTTGCAGGGACAGAGAACACTGAAGCTTTCTTT. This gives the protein CASSFAGTENTEAFF.